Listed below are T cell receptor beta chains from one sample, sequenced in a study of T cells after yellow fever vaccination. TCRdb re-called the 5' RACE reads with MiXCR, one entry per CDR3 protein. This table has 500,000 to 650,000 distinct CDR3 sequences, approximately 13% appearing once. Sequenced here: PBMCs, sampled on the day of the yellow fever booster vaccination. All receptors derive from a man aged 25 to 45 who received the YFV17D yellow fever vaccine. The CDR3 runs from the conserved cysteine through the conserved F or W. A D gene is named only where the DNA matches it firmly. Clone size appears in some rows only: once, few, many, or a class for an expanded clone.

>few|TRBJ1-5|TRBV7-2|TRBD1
CASSFTGGAYYGQPQHF
TGTGCCAGCAGCTTTACAGGGGGCGCTTATTACGGTCAGCCCCAGCATTTT
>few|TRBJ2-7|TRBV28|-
CASSPPGSAIYEQYF
TGTGCCAGCAGTCCCCCCGGCAGCGCAATTTACGAGCAGTACTTC
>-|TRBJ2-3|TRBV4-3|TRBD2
CASSLGLAGDGDTQYF
TGTGCCAGCAGCTTGGGACTAGCGGGAGACGGTGATACGCAGTATTTT
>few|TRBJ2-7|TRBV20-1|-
CSARDGDGNSYEQYF
TGCAGTGCTAGAGATGGGGACGGAAACTCCTACGAGCAGTACTTC
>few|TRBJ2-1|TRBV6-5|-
CASSYLKVGNEQFF
TGTGCCAGCAGTTACCTCAAAGTAGGCAATGAGCAGTTCTTC
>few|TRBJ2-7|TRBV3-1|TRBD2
CASSQFGGASGTYEQYF
TGTGCCAGCAGCCAATTCGGTGGGGCTAGCGGTACCTACGAGCAGTACTTC
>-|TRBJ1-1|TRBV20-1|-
CSASSANTEAFF
TGCAGTGCCTCATCCGCGAACACTGAAGCTTTCTTT
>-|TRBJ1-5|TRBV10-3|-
CAISERVGDQPQHF
TGTGCCATCAGTGAGAGGGTTGGGGATCAGCCCCAGCATTTT
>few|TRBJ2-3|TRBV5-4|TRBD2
CASSLGASGGFTDTQYF
TGTGCCAGCAGCTTGGGGGCTAGCGGGGGGTTCACAGATACGCAGTATTTT
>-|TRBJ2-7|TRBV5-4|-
CASSGGPSPYEQYF
TGTGCCAGCAGCGGAGGTCCTAGCCCCTACGAGCAGTACTTC
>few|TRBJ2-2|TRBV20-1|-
CSARPETRYTGELFF
TGCAGTGCTAGGCCCGAGACGCGATACACCGGGGAGCTGTTTTTT
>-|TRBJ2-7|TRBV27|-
CASRANGIYEQYF
TGTGCCAGCAGAGCAAACGGGATCTACGAGCAGTACTTC
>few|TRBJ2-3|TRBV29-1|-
CSVELASRISTDTQYF
TGCAGCGTTGAACTGGCCAGCCGAATAAGCACAGATACGCAGTATTTT
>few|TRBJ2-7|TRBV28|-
CASSSPRRAFYEQYF
TGTGCCAGCAGTTCTCCAAGACGGGCCTTCTACGAGCAGTACTTC
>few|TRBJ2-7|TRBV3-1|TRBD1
CASSQPNGQGSSYEQYF
TGTGCCAGCAGCCAGCCGAACGGACAGGGGAGCTCCTACGAGCAGTACTTC
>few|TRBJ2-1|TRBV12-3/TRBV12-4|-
CASSLRDPYNEQFF
TGTGCCAGCAGCCTTAGGGACCCTTACAATGAGCAGTTCTTC
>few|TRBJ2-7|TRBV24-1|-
CATSDPPTDSGRDEQYF
TGTGCCACCAGTGACCCCCCCACGGACAGTGGGAGGGACGAGCAGTACTTC
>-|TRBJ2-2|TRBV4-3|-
CASSQDPTGHGELFF
TGCGCCAGCAGCCAAGATCCCACAGGCCACGGGGAGCTGTTTTTT
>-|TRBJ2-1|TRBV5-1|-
CASSFRVGSYNEQFF
TGCGCCAGCAGCTTTAGGGTAGGCTCCTACAATGAGCAGTTCTTC
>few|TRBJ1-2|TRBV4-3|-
CASSQDFAQVYGYTF
TGCGCCAGCAGCCAAGATTTTGCCCAGGTCTATGGCTACACCTTC
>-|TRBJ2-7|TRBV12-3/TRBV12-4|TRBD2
CASSLGRGVVYEQYF
TGTGCCAGCAGTTTAGGGCGGGGGGTCGTCTACGAGCAGTACTTC
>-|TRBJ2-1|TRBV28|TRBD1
CASSTPGGAYNEQFF
TGTGCCAGCAGTACGCCAGGGGGAGCCTACAATGAGCAGTTCTTC
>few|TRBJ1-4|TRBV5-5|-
CASSLNSGDSNEKLFF
TGTGCCAGCAGCTTGAATTCCGGGGATTCTAATGAAAAACTGTTTTTT
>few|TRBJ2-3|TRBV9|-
CASSDGKNRLTDTQYF
TGTGCCAGCAGCGATGGAAAGAACAGACTCACAGATACGCAGTATTTT
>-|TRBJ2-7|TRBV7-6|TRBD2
CASSLAVLAGGGEQYF
TGTGCCAGCAGCTTAGCGGTACTAGCGGGAGGTGGCGAGCAGTACTTC
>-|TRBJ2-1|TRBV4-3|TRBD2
CASSQDLGLAGEFF
TGCGCCAGCAGCCAAGACCTGGGACTAGCGGGAGAGTTCTTC
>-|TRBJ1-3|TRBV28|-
CASSLRGPNSNTIYF
TGTGCCAGCAGTTTAAGGGGTCCTAATTCAAACACCATATATTTT
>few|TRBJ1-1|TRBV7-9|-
CASSFRPVNTEAFF
TGTGCCAGCAGCTTTAGGCCGGTGAACACTGAAGCTTTCTTT
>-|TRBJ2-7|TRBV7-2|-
CASSLVEWDEQYF
TGTGCCAGCAGCTTAGTGGAGTGGGACGAGCAGTACTTC
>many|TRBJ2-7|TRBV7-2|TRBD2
CASSFGLAVSYEQYF
TGTGCCAGCAGCTTCGGACTAGCGGTCTCATACGAGCAGTACTTC
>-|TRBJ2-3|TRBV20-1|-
CSAYGGVGTDTQYF
TGCTCTGCTTATGGTGGGGTCGGAACAGATACGCAGTATTTT
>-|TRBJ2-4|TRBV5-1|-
CASSLGQPKNIQYF
TGCGCCAGCAGCTTGGGGCAGCCCAAAAACATTCAGTACTTC
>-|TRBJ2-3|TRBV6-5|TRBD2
CASSSWTSGGHTDTQYF
TGTGCCAGCAGTTCCTGGACTAGCGGGGGACACACAGATACGCAGTATTTT
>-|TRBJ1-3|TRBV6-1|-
CASSPWQGGSGNTIYF
TGTGCCAGCAGTCCCTGGCAGGGCGGCTCTGGAAACACCATATATTTT
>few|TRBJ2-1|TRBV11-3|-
CASSFYPSGRGGVNEQFF
TGTGCCAGCAGCTTCTATCCGTCTGGCAGGGGAGGGGTCAATGAGCAGTTCTTC
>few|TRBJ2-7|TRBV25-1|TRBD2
CASSGTSGRAYEQYF
TGTGCCAGCAGTGGGACTAGCGGGAGGGCCTACGAGCAGTACTTC
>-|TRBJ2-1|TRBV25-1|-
CANTGEQFF
TGTGCCAACACCGGTGAGCAGTTCTTC
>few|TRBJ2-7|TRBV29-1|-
CSVRTAGSYEQYF
TGCAGCGTTCGTACCGCTGGCTCCTACGAGCAGTACTTC
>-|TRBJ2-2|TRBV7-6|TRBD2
CASSIGLAGAGELFF
TGTGCCAGCAGCATAGGACTAGCGGGAGCCGGGGAGCTGTTTTTT
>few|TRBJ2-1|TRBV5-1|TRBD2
CASSEGTSASQQFF
TGCGCCAGCAGCGAAGGGACTAGCGCCAGCCAGCAGTTCTTC
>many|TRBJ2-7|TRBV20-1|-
CSAETTYEQYF
TGCAGTGCCGAGACTACCTACGAGCAGTACTTC
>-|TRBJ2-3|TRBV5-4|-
CASSSMGEADTQYF
TGTGCCAGCAGCTCAATGGGGGAGGCGGATACGCAGTATTTT